Each of the 12 T cell receptor beta chains below was sequenced from the same sample in a study of blood T cells in healthy people across ages. A second roughly 7 to 12 cycle PCR used barcoded and J-beta primers. MiXCR was run by TCRdb on the 5' RACE reads, yielding one entry per CDR3 protein. The data hold about 1,500,000 distinct CDR3 sequences, with roughly 40% observed a single time. Sequencing was carried out using blood. Every receptor here comes from a woman in her late teens or twenties in good health.

J is TRBJ2-1 and V is TRBV7-2, with D perhaps matching TRBD2 (5 bases). Looked up from germline, CDR1 is SGHTA and CDR2 is FQGNSA. Trimming stripped 4 bases from V and 4 bases from J, with 14 bases between. The CDR3 covers 15 residues. As DNA, the CDR3 is TGTGCCAGCAGCTCGGACCAGCGGTATTACAATGAGCAGTTCTTC. It specifies CASSSDQRYYNEQFF.

There are a few counts of this clonotype. V and J are TRBV20-1 and TRBJ2-7; 10 nucleotides line up with TRBD1. The V gene's germline CDR1 is DFQATT and CDR2 SNEGSKA (reference sequence). After removal of 6 bases from V and 1 base from J, the junction contained 3 bases not matched to a gene. The CDR3 contains 13 residues. As DNA, the CDR3 is TGCAGTGCCGGGACAGGGGCTTCCTACGAGCAGTACTTC. As protein: CSAGTGASYEQYF.

The J gene is TRBJ2-3, the V gene TRBV25-1, with D possibly TRBD1 on 6 matching bases. V was pared by 6 bases and J by 6 bases, with 10 bases between. The germline V gene has CDR1 MGHDK and CDR2 SYGVNS. This CDR3 region has 12 residues. The CDR3 coding sequence is TGTGCCAGCAGCGGACAGCCCGATACGCAGTATTTT. This codes for CASSGQPDTQYF.

The chain has TRBV20-1 and TRBJ1-2; D is perhaps TRBD1 (5 bases). Between the trimmed V and J ends, which lost 6 bases and 4 bases, there was a span of 15 bases. The CDR3 loop spans 13 amino acids. Looked up from germline, CDR1 is DFQATT and CDR2 is SNEGSKA (reference sequence). CDR3 in amino acids: CSARPGASYGYTF. The CDR3 DNA reads as TGCAGTGCAAGACCCGGGGCCAGCTATGGCTACACCTTC.

In this sample, this clonotype turned up once. This chain uses TRBV5-1 with TRBJ2-7; D is perhaps TRBD2 (6 bases). Deletions cut 6 bases from V and 6 bases from J, with 16 bases between. Germline CDR1 is SGHRS and CDR2 is YFSETQ. This CDR3 is built from 13 residues. The CDR3 loop is CASTEGKFSEQYF. CDR3 bases: TGCGCCAGCACGGAGGGGAAATTTAGCGAGCAGTACTTC.

The V gene is TRBV27, the J gene TRBJ2-7, with 7 bases aligning to TRBD1. The germline CDR1 and CDR2 sequences are MNHEY and SMNVEV (reference sequence). The CDR3 extends over 14 amino acids. V gave up 3 bases and J gave up 4 bases; unmatched junction bases: 6. CDR3 sequence: CASSLVTQGYEQYF. The CDR3 DNA reads as TGTGCCAGCAGTTTGGTCACACAGGGGTACGAGCAGTACTTC.

The chain links TRBV5-1 to TRBJ2-4, with D uncertain. The V end was cut by 3 bases, the J end by 7 bases, with 8 bases between. The CDR3 sequence is 12 residues long. Germline V gene data show CDR1 as SGHRS and CDR2 as YFSETQ. For the CDR3, the DNA is TGCGCCAGCAGCTCACCGGACAACATTCAGTACTTC. Translating it yields CASSSPDNIQYF. Using reference TRBV5-1 and TRBJ2-4 for the parts outside the CDR3, the full variable domain is KAGVTQTPRYLIKTRGQQVTLSCSPISGHRSVSWYQQTPGQGLQFLFEYFSETQRNKGNFPGRFSGRQFSNSRSEMNVSTLELGDSALYLCASSSPDNIQYFGAGTRLSVL.

The gene calls are TRBV3-1 and TRBJ2-3; D perhaps matches TRBD2 (5 bases). The CDR3 has 17 residues. V was shortened by 0 bases and J by 2 bases, with 15 bases between the two germline ends. The germline V gene has CDR1 LGHDT and CDR2 YNNKEL (reference sequence). CDR3 nucleotide sequence: TGTGCCAGCAGCCAAGATGCGTATGAGCGGTACACAGATACGCAGTATTTT. Protein product: CASSQDAYERYTDTQYF.

This clonotype was detected a few times. V is TRBV14 and J is TRBJ1-1, with TRBD1 as a possible D gene (5 bases). CDR1 is SGHDN and CDR2 is FVKESK in the germline V gene. V was trimmed by 4 bases and J by 4 bases, leaving 13 bases between them. This CDR3 is built from 14 residues. The CDR3 nucleotides read TGTGCCAGCAGCCTTACAGGTAGGGGCACTGAAGCTTTCTTT. Encoded protein: CASSLTGRGTEAFF.

This chain uses TRBV4-2 with TRBJ2-5; no definite D call. The CDR3 consists of 13 residues. Per germline, CDR1 LGHNA and CDR2 YNFKEQ. V was shortened by 0 bases and J by 5 bases, with 7 bases between the two germline ends. The CDR3 coding sequence is TGTGCCAGCAGCCAAGATCCGGTGGAGACCCAGTACTTC. Residues: CASSQDPVETQYF.

This clonotype was counted once. The chain uses TRBV20-1 and TRBJ2-5; 8 bases match TRBD2. The J call is in doubt because the DNA end fits TRBJ2-7 better. Germline V gene data show CDR1 as DFQATT and CDR2 as SNEGSKA (reference sequence). The CDR3 sequence is 15 residues long. CDR3: CSAPKERGFFYEQYF. The CDR3 DNA follows: TGCAGTGCCCCAAAGGAGCGGGGGTTCTTCTACGAGCAGTACTTC.

In this sample, this clonotype turned up a few times. The V and J genes are TRBV6-2 or TRBV6-3 and TRBJ2-3; TRBD2 matches 10 bases. The CDR3 spans 13 residues. Losses at the gene ends were 6 bases for V and 7 bases for J; bases not matched to a gene: 4. From germline, CDR1 is MNHEY and CDR2 SVGEGT. The CDR3 is CASRGAGGNTQYF. In nucleotides, the CDR3 is TGTGCCAGCAGAGGAGCGGGAGGGAATACGCAGTATTTT.